A single sample is the source of the 27 T cell receptor beta chains below, sequenced in a study of T-cell memory formation after mild COVID-19. In TCRdb, the 5' RACE reads were re-called with MiXCR into one record per CDR3 protein. The data show about 340,000 distinct CDR3 sequences, 10% to 15% seen once. Sequenced input: PBMCs or a T cell subset sorted from them (not recorded which). The receptors originated from a man aged 18 to 30 who had mild COVID-19 (a few samples of this study predate the infection). Cell type and time point are not known.

The chain carries TRBV9 and TRBJ2-3; D remains unclear. The length of the CDR3 is 12 residues. CDR1 and CDR2 (germline): SGDLS, YYNGEE. The germline V and J ends were trimmed by 0 bases and 5 bases, with 4 bases remaining between them. The CDR3 reads CASSVVKDTQYF. The CDR3, as DNA: TGTGCCAGCAGCGTAGTAAAAGATACGCAGTATTTT.

This clonotype has a handful of counts. The chain combines TRBV6-5 with TRBJ2-3, with 11 positions matching TRBD2. The trim removed 4 bases at V and 0 bases at J, leaving 6 bases unmatched. Germline assignment: CDR1 MNHEY and CDR2 SVGAGI. CDR3 length: 17 residues. This chain's CDR3 is CASSFRPSGGSTDTQYF. CDR3 in DNA: TGTGCCAGCAGTTTTCGCCCTAGCGGGGGGAGCACAGATACGCAGTATTTT.

Only a few counts were recorded for this clonotype. The chain carries TRBV6-4 and TRBJ2-7; D may be TRBD1 (7 bases). This CDR3 spans 15 amino acids. V was clipped by 7 bases and J by 2 bases, with 18 bases between them. Germline lookup yields CDR1 MRHNA and CDR2 SNTAGT. The CDR3, as DNA: TGTGCCAGCATACGGGGGACAGCCAGAACCTACGAGCAGTACTTC. Translated, it gives CASIRGTARTYEQYF.

The table lists this clonotype with many counts. The chain carries TRBV6-6 and TRBJ1-2; TRBD1 matches at 10 bases. J was trimmed by 4 bases and V by 5 bases; bases with no gene match: 7. Germline V gene data show CDR1 as MNHNY and CDR2 as SVGAGI (reference sequence). This CDR3 contains 15 residues. CDR3 in DNA: TGTGCCAGCAGTACCGGGACAGGGGAGGGCTATGGCTACACCTTC. Amino acid sequence: CASSTGTGEGYGYTF.

This clonotype was counted at least ten times. This chain links TRBV4-1 with TRBJ1-6, with D possibly being TRBD1 (6 bases). Germline V gene data show CDR1 as MGHRA and CDR2 as YSYEKL. CDR3 length: 15 residues. V was shortened by 0 bases and J by 8 bases, with 11 bases between the two germline ends. The chain's CDR3 is CASSQEVTGDSPLHF. Written as DNA, the CDR3 is TGCGCCAGCAGCCAAGAGGTGACAGGAGATTCACCCCTCCACTTT.

The chain combines TRBV3-1 with TRBJ2-1, with TRBD1 as a possible D gene (6 bases). Germline V gene sequence: CDR1 LGHDT, CDR2 YNNKEL (reference sequence). This CDR3 is 12 amino acids long. V lost 6 bases, J lost 12 bases, and 15 bases lay in between. The CDR3 here is CASSPRGEGQFF. Written as DNA, the CDR3 is TGTGCCAGCAGTCCCAGGGGTGAGGGGCAGTTCTTC.

This clonotype was recorded a few times. The V gene is TRBV5-1, the J gene TRBJ2-5, with TRBD1 identical over 12 bases. Germline trimming cut 4 bases from V and 6 bases from J; bases unmatched to any gene: 7. CDR1 and CDR2 (germline): SGHRS, YFSETQ. There are 15 residues in the CDR3. In DNA, the CDR3 is TGCGCCAGCAGCACCGGGACAGGGGGCGTCAAGACCCAGTACTTC. Protein product: CASSTGTGGVKTQYF. Based on the CDR3 plus reference TRBV5-1 and TRBJ2-5, the full variable domain is KAGVTQTPRYLIKTRGQQVTLSCSPISGHRSVSWYQQTPGQGLQFLFEYFSETQRNKGNFPGRFSGRQFSNSRSEMNVSTLELGDSALYLCASSTGTGGVKTQYFGPGTRLLVL.

The chain carries TRBV12-3 or TRBV12-4 and TRBJ1-4; D remains unclear. The V and J ends lost 6 bases and 8 bases respectively, with 19 bases between them. The CDR3 consists of 15 residues. The CDR3 DNA sequence: TGTGCCAGCAGACCAAGTTGGCGAGGCGTGGAAAAACTGTTTTTT. This gives the protein CASRPSWRGVEKLFF.

The chain has TRBV5-6 and TRBJ2-7; TRBD2 is a possible D gene (5 bases). Germline values: CDR1 SGHDT, CDR2 YYEEEE. Trimming took 4 bases from V and 4 from J, leaving 9 bases between them. The CDR3 loop spans 12 amino acids. The CDR3 spells CASSQGLYEQYV. The CDR3 DNA is TGTGCCAGCAGCCAAGGACTGTACGAGCAGTACGTC.

The chain joins TRBV19 to TRBJ2-1, with 8 positions matching TRBD2. The CDR3 has 14 amino acids. V shed 7 bases and J 3 bases; nucleotides not matched to a gene: 5. The germline gives CDR1 LNHDA, CDR2 SQIVND (reference sequence). CDR3 in amino acids: CASTRGGDYNEQFF. The DNA of the CDR3 is TGTGCCAGTACCCGGGGGGGAGACTACAATGAGCAGTTCTTC. Complete variable domain (other parts from reference TRBV19 and TRBJ2-1): DGGITQSPKYLFRKEGQNVTLSCEQNLNHDAMYWYRQDPGQGLRLIYYSQIVNDFQKGDIAEGYSVSREKKESFPLTVTSAQKNPTAFYLCASTRGGDYNEQFFGPGTRLTVL.

A few counts support this clonotype. This rearrangement joins TRBV9 to TRBJ2-1, with 7 positions matching TRBD1. V trimming: 4 bases; J trimming: 4 bases; junction bases outside the gene matches: 5. Per germline, CDR1 SGDLS and CDR2 YYNGEE. This CDR3 region has 14 residues. This chain's CDR3 is CASSRGQEYNEQFF. The CDR3 nucleotides read TGTGCCAGCAGCAGAGGACAGGAGTACAATGAGCAGTTCTTC.

This clonotype was observed a few times. This chain uses TRBV6-5 with TRBJ2-7; D is undetermined. This CDR3 has 15 amino acids. Germline CDR1 and CDR2: MNHEY and SVGAGI. Trimming stripped 5 bases from V and 5 bases from J, with 19 bases between. The DNA of the CDR3 is TGTGCCAGCAGTCCCCGAGGCGATCCTAATGACGAGCAGTACGTC. Its translation: CASSPRGDPNDEQYV.

This clonotype was recorded many times. This chain joins TRBV28 and TRBJ2-4, with TRBD1 matching over 9 bases. CDR3 length: 18 residues. With 3 bases clipped from V and 5 bases from J, the junction kept 14 bases outside the gene matches. Germline V CDR1 and CDR2: MDHEN, SYDVKM. The CDR3 sequence is CASSFLVATDRGENIQYF. In DNA form, the CDR3 reads TGTGCCAGCAGTTTTTTAGTGGCAACGGACAGGGGCGAAAACATTCAGTACTTC.

As concerns this clonotype: Sequence at one end of the junction differs from germline and may be a read error. The chain uses TRBV11-1 and TRBJ2-2; D possibly corresponds to TRBD2 (6 bases). This CDR3 is built from 14 residues. From germline, CDR1 is SGHAT and CDR2 FQDESV (reference sequence). CDR3 sequence: CAQEWRGSTGELIF. CDR3 DNA sequence: TGTGCCCAAGAATGGAGGGGCAGCACCGGGGAGCTGATTTTT.

This rearrangement joins TRBV7-2 to TRBJ1-1; possibly TRBD1 for D (5 bases). Trimming removed 1 base from V and 5 bases from J, with 14 bases in between. CDR1 is SGHTA, CDR2 FQGNSA, per germline. The CDR3 extends over 15 amino acids. The CDR3 nucleotides are TGTGCCAGCAGCTTAGGTAATTGGGGGGAGACTGAAGCTTTCTTT. Its translation: CASSLGNWGETEAFF.

This clonotype has just a few counts. This chain connects TRBV10-3 to TRBJ2-5; the D gene is possibly TRBD2 (5 bases). Trimming removed 4 bases from V and 5 bases from J, with 11 bases in between. In germline, CDR1 is ENHRY, CDR2 SYGVKD. The CDR3 length is 13 residues. The CDR3 nucleotides are TGTGCCATCAGTGGTTTAGAGCGGGAGACCCAGTACTTC. Translation gives CAISGLERETQYF.

A word on this clonotype: At one boundary the junction diverges from the germline segment, which might be a read error. Written as DNA, the CDR3 is TGTGCCAGCAGCTTAACGGGGAACGCTGAAGCTTTCTTT. Its protein is CASSLTGNAEAFF. This rearrangement joins TRBV7-3 to TRBJ1-1; D gene ambiguous. Germline V gene data show CDR1 as SGHTA and CDR2 as FQGTGA. CDR3 length: 13 amino acids. The full variable domain, rest sourced from reference TRBV7-3 and TRBJ1-1, is GAGVSQTPSNKVTEKGKYVELRCDPISGHTALYWYRQSLGQGPEFLIYFQGTGAADDSGLPNDRFFAVRPEGSVSTLKIQRTERGDSAVYLCASSLTGNAEAFFGQGTRLTVV.

This clonotype has only a few counts. The chain couples TRBV7-9 to TRBJ1-4, with a weak D call TRBD1 (6 bases). V was cut by 3 bases and J by 5 bases, with 13 bases left in between. From germline, CDR1 is SEHNR and CDR2 FQNEAQ (reference sequence). The length of the CDR3 is 15 residues. The CDR3 bases are TGTGCCAGCAGCTTGGGCCCCGGGGGCAATGAAAAACTGTTTTTT. Amino acids: CASSLGPGGNEKLFF.

This clonotype appeared many times. The genes are TRBV12-3 or TRBV12-4 and TRBJ2-5; D is unclear. CDR3 size: 14 residues. Trimming left V 5 bases short and J 2 bases short, with 12 bases between. The CDR3 here is CASSDVNGQETQYF. For the CDR3, the DNA is TGTGCCAGCAGTGACGTTAACGGTCAAGAGACCCAGTACTTC.

V usage is TRBV20-1 and J usage is TRBJ2-1; D not resolved. V was pared by 3 bases and J by 8 bases, with 11 bases between. This CDR3 has 12 residues. Germline V gene data show CDR1 as DFQATT and CDR2 as SNEGSKA (reference sequence). CDR3 coding DNA: TGCAGTGCTAGCTGGGTGAACGATGAGCAGTTCTTC. This translates into CSASWVNDEQFF.

With regard to this clonotype: A much larger clone is a single base away; this may be a read error. V is TRBV12-3 or TRBV12-4 and J is TRBJ2-2; tentative D call: TRBD2 (5 bases). The CDR3 totals 13 residues. As DNA, the CDR3 is TGTGCCAGCAGTTTTAGGACCGCCGGGGAGCTGTTGTTT. Amino acid sequence: CASSFRTAGELLF.

The chain joins TRBV14 to TRBJ2-1; unclear D gene. The germline CDR1 and CDR2 sequences are SGHDN and FVKESK. This CDR3 is built from 13 residues. The V and J ends lost 4 bases and 8 bases respectively, with 12 bases between them. The CDR3 reads CASSRYLRDEQFF. CDR3 DNA sequence: TGTGCCAGCAGCCGTTACCTTCGCGATGAGCAGTTCTTC.

This clonotype appeared a few times. V is TRBV18 and J is TRBJ2-7; 8 nucleotides match TRBD1. The CDR3 loop spans 14 amino acids. V trimming: 5 bases; J trimming: 7 bases; junction bases outside the gene matches: 10. The V gene's germline CDR1 is KGHSH and CDR2 LQKENI. The CDR3 loop reads CASSAGGDLGEQYF. The CDR3 coding sequence is TGTGCCAGCTCAGCAGGGGGCGACCTTGGTGAGCAGTACTTC.

The rearrangement links TRBV6-2 or TRBV6-3 to TRBJ2-7, with D perhaps matching TRBD2 (6 bases). This CDR3 is built from 13 residues. The V and J ends lost 8 bases and 3 bases respectively, with 14 bases between them. Germline CDR1 reads MNHEY; CDR2 reads SVGEGT. CDR3 sequence reads: CASSKGGLYEQYV. The CDR3 DNA follows: TGTGCCAGCTCTAAAGGAGGGCTCTACGAGCAGTACGTC.

This clonotype was observed many times. J is TRBJ2-5 and V is TRBV7-9, with D perhaps TRBD2 (6 bases). Germline assignment: CDR1 SEHNR and CDR2 FQNEAQ (reference sequence). This CDR3 contains 15 residues. V lost 5 bases to trimming and J lost 4 bases, with 17 bases between them. CDR3 coding DNA: TGTGCCAGCAGCGCCCGGGAGAGGCTCGGAGAGACCCAGTACTTC. Protein sequence: CASSARERLGETQYF.

This rearrangement joins TRBV15 to TRBJ1-2; no definite D call. The germline V gene has CDR1 LNHNV and CDR2 YYDKDF (reference sequence). V lost 2 bases to trimming and J lost 6 bases, with 10 bases between them. This CDR3 contains 13 residues. CDR3 coding DNA: TGTGCCACCAGCAGAACTCTGAGCGATGGCTACACCTTC. This sequence encodes CATSRTLSDGYTF.

This clonotype was observed a handful of times. The chain couples TRBV4-1 to TRBJ2-1; tentatively, D is TRBD1 or TRBD2 (5 bases each). The CDR3 loop spans 13 amino acids. V lost 4 bases to trimming and J lost 10 bases, with 14 bases between them. The germline V gene encodes CDR1 MGHRA and CDR2 YSYEKL. CDR3 protein: CASSLRGGKEQFF. CDR3 DNA: TGCGCCAGCAGCCTCCGTGGGGGAAAGGAGCAGTTCTTC.